The clone carrying this T cell receptor beta chain was detected ten times or more. Its antigen is currently unknown. This specimen belongs to a study of T cells after yellow fever vaccination. Study-level findings and limits: In post-booster samples, most primary-vaccination clones reappeared (about 97% CD4, 88% CD8). Weaker overall, the secondary response nonetheless peaked faster (day 5 versus 15).

5'RACE template switching generated TCR cDNA, adding a universal primer site and UMIs. TCRdb re-derived calls from the 5' RACE reads in MiXCR, one entry per CDR3 protein. The profile shows just under 600,000 distinct CDR3 sequences, roughly 12% of them singletons. Germline CDR1 reads KGHSH; CDR2 reads LQKENI. The CDR3 totals 14 residues. Deletions cut 3 bases from V and 2 bases from J, with 11 bases between. The TCR was taken from a man aged 25-40 years who received the YFV17D yellow fever vaccine. The V call is TRBV18, the J call TRBJ2-7, with D unresolved. Sequenced material: PBMCs, taken on the day of the yellow fever booster vaccination. The CDR3 loop is CASSPQAAAYEQYF. In DNA, the CDR3 is TGTGCCAGCTCACCTCAGGCGGCCGCCTACGAGCAGTACTTC.